These T cell receptor beta chains were read from a single sample in a study of blood T cell repertoires in COVID-19. Repertoires were generated with immunoSEQ multiplex PCR, while TCRdb's copy carries only in-frame clones and drops some. This table holds 250,000 to 350,000 clones, approximately 88% found once. Sequencing was performed on peripheral blood. The receptors were gathered from a woman aged 50 to 60 with active or convalescent COVID-19. The CDR3 runs from the conserved cysteine through the conserved F or W. The order of the fields is D gene, J gene, V gene, clone size, CDR3 protein, CDR3 DNA. D genes are given only for firm matches. Clone size is shown for a subset of rows, as once, few, many or a class of expanded clone.

D gene: .; J gene: TRBJ1-2; V gene: TRBV28; clone size: few; CDR3 protein: CASSRGDLYGYTF; CDR3 DNA: TGTGCCAGCAGCCGCGGCGACCTATATGGCTACACCTTC
D gene: .; J gene: TRBJ1-1; V gene: TRBV18; clone size: once; CDR3 protein: CASSPQGQTLRAFF; CDR3 DNA: TGTGCCAGCTCACCACAGGGGCAGACGCTTCGAGCTTTCTTT
D gene: .; J gene: TRBJ2-7; V gene: TRBV4-3; clone size: .; CDR3 protein: CASSQGNVALGGEQYF; CDR3 DNA: TGCGCCAGCAGCCAAGGGAATGTGGCCCTAGGGGGCGAGCAGTACTTC
D gene: .; J gene: TRBJ1-2; V gene: TRBV23-1; clone size: .; CDR3 protein: CASSQAIDRSYGYTF; CDR3 DNA: TGCGCCAGCAGTCAAGCTATTGACAGGTCCTATGGCTACACCTTC
D gene: .; J gene: TRBJ1-5; V gene: TRBV30; clone size: .; CDR3 protein: CAWNQGHNNQPQHF; CDR3 DNA: TGTGCCTGGAACCAGGGGCATAACAATCAGCCCCAGCATTTT
D gene: .; J gene: TRBJ1-4; V gene: TRBV7-9; clone size: .; CDR3 protein: CASSFSWGGPTNEKLFF; CDR3 DNA: TGTGCCAGCAGCTTTTCTTGGGGGGGACCAACTAATGAAAAACTGTTTTTT
D gene: TRBD1; J gene: TRBJ2-7; V gene: TRBV30; clone size: once; CDR3 protein: CAWGTGDTYEQYF; CDR3 DNA: TGTGCCTGGGGGACAGGGGACACCTACGAGCAGTACTTC
D gene: .; J gene: TRBJ2-2; V gene: TRBV5-1; clone size: .; CDR3 protein: CASSQQGYTGELFF; CDR3 DNA: TGCGCCAGCAGCCAACAGGGATACACCGGGGAGCTGTTTTTT
D gene: .; J gene: TRBJ2-1; V gene: TRBV4-1; clone size: .; CDR3 protein: CASSPREEAGESEQFF; CDR3 DNA: TGCGCCAGCAGCCCCCGCGAGGAAGCGGGCGAAAGTGAGCAGTTCTTC
D gene: .; J gene: TRBJ2-7; V gene: TRBV6-5; clone size: .; CDR3 protein: CASTLRVGNEQYF; CDR3 DNA: TGTGCCAGCACCCTCAGGGTAGGCAACGAGCAGTACTTC
D gene: TRBD2; J gene: TRBJ2-7; V gene: TRBV4-1; clone size: .; CDR3 protein: CASSQEGDYSYEQYF; CDR3 DNA: TGCGCCAGCAGCCAAGAGGGGGACTACTCCTACGAGCAGTACTTC
D gene: TRBD1; J gene: TRBJ1-1; V gene: TRBV7-2; clone size: .; CDR3 protein: CASRLDRGRPEAFF; CDR3 DNA: TGTGCCAGCAGGTTGGACAGGGGGCGTCCTGAAGCTTTCTTT
D gene: .; J gene: TRBJ1-1; V gene: TRBV3-1/TRBV3-2; clone size: once; CDR3 protein: CASSQYTGRENTEAFF; CDR3 DNA: TGTGCCAGCAGCCAGTATACAGGGAGGGAGAACACTGAAGCTTTCTTT
D gene: .; J gene: TRBJ2-7; V gene: TRBV5-1; clone size: .; CDR3 protein: CASSPPDRTYEQYF; CDR3 DNA: TGCGCCAGCAGCCCCCCGGACAGAACCTACGAGCAGTACTTC
D gene: .; J gene: TRBJ2-2; V gene: TRBV5-1; clone size: .; CDR3 protein: CASSLAWAGRTGELFF; CDR3 DNA: TGCGCCAGCAGCTTGGCCTGGGCAGGGCGGACCGGGGAGCTGTTTTTT
D gene: TRBD2; J gene: TRBJ2-1; V gene: TRBV7-7; clone size: .; CDR3 protein: CASSLAPASGSYNEQFF; CDR3 DNA: TGTGCTAGCAGCTTAGCTCCCGCTAGCGGGAGTTACAATGAGCAGTTCTTC
D gene: TRBD2; J gene: TRBJ2-3; V gene: TRBV3-1/TRBV3-2; clone size: .; CDR3 protein: CASSQELAGGPSTDTQYF; CDR3 DNA: TGTGCCAGCAGCCAGGAACTAGCGGGAGGGCCAAGCACAGATACGCAGTATTTT
D gene: .; J gene: TRBJ1-5; V gene: TRBV2; clone size: .; CDR3 protein: CASSEGLISNQPQHF; CDR3 DNA: TGTGCCAGCAGTGAAGGACTCATCAGCAATCAGCCCCAGCATTTT
D gene: TRBD1; J gene: TRBJ1-6; V gene: TRBV28; clone size: .; CDR3 protein: CASSLGTGTDYNSPLHF; CDR3 DNA: TGTGCCAGCAGTTTGGGGACCGGGACAGACTATAATTCACCCCTCCACTTT
D gene: .; J gene: TRBJ2-2; V gene: TRBV11-1; clone size: .; CDR3 protein: CASSLGSPTGELFF; CDR3 DNA: TGTGCCAGCAGCTTGGGCAGTCCCACCGGGGAGCTGTTTTTT
D gene: TRBD2; J gene: TRBJ2-5; V gene: TRBV10-3; clone size: .; CDR3 protein: CAISELGAGGPFQETQYF; CDR3 DNA: TGTGCCATCAGTGAGTTAGGAGCGGGGGGCCCCTTTCAAGAGACCCAGTACTTC
D gene: .; J gene: TRBJ1-2; V gene: TRBV7-8; clone size: .; CDR3 protein: CASSSQGLTNYGYTF; CDR3 DNA: TGTGCCAGCAGCTCCCAGGGATTAACTAACTATGGCTACACCTTC
D gene: .; J gene: TRBJ2-3; V gene: TRBV2; clone size: .; CDR3 protein: CASRLSRTGTDTQYF; CDR3 DNA: TGTGCCAGCAGGCTCTCGAGGACAGGCACAGATACGCAGTATTTT
D gene: .; J gene: TRBJ2-3; V gene: TRBV7-6; clone size: .; CDR3 protein: CASSLVAVSEVTDTQYF; CDR3 DNA: TGTGCCAGCAGCTTAGTGGCGGTTAGCGAGGTCACAGATACGCAGTATTTT
D gene: TRBD1; J gene: TRBJ2-7; V gene: TRBV19; clone size: .; CDR3 protein: CASSTGQSIWVEQYF; CDR3 DNA: TGTGCCAGTAGTACGGGACAGAGCATCTGGGTCGAGCAGTACTTC
D gene: TRBD2; J gene: TRBJ2-7; V gene: TRBV4-3; clone size: .; CDR3 protein: CASSPLAGINSYEQYF; CDR3 DNA: TGCGCCAGCAGCCCTTTAGCGGGGATAAACTCCTACGAGCAGTACTTC
D gene: .; J gene: TRBJ2-3; V gene: TRBV16; clone size: .; CDR3 protein: CASSQVEEKVDTQYF; CDR3 DNA: TGTGCCAGCAGCCAAGTTGAGGAGAAGGTAGATACGCAGTATTTT
D gene: .; J gene: TRBJ2-1; V gene: TRBV6-4; clone size: .; CDR3 protein: CASSLLASSYNEQFF; CDR3 DNA: TGTGCCAGCAGTTTGTTAGCGAGCTCCTACAATGAGCAGTTCTTC
D gene: .; J gene: TRBJ1-5; V gene: TRBV6-6; clone size: .; CDR3 protein: CASSSGIGLSNQPQHF; CDR3 DNA: TGTGCCAGCAGTTCCGGGATTGGGTTGAGCAATCAGCCCCAGCATTTT
D gene: TRBD1; J gene: TRBJ1-3; V gene: TRBV5-4; clone size: .; CDR3 protein: CASSFRDRNSGNTIYF; CDR3 DNA: TGTGCCAGCAGCTTCCGGGACAGAAACTCTGGAAACACCATATATTTT